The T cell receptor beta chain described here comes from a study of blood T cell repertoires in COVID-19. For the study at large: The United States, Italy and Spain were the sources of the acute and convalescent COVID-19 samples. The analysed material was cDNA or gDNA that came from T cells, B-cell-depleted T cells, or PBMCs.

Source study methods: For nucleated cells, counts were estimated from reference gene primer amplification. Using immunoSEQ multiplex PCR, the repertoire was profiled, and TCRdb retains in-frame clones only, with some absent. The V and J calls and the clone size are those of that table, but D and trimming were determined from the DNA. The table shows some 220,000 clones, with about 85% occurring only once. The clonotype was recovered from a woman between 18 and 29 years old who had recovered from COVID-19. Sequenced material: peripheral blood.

CDR3 in amino acids: CASSIRDLENQPQHF. CDR3 DNA: TGTGCCAGTAGTATTAGAGACCTAGAAAATCAGCCCCAGCATTTT. The V call is TRBV19, the J call TRBJ1-5, with no clear D. Germline lookup yields CDR1 LNHDA and CDR2 SQIVND (reference sequence). This CDR3 contains 15 residues. With 3 bases removed from V and 4 bases from J, the gap between germline ends came to 13 bases.